The clone carrying this T cell receptor beta chain has only a few counts. The antigen remains undetermined. The genes are named according to mouse. The read comes to an end 4 residues before the CDR3 does, leaving the germline J gene to fill in the end. The data belong to a study of CD8+ T cells in alopecia areata. General study points: Clarity of TCR sharing across patients fell short of that in mice, possibly HLA-related. Clonality exceeded that of normal scalp in lesional scalp, most notably in alopecia totalis/universalis.

As the sequencing template, cDNA was produced by extracting RNA and reverse transcribing it. Some clones are missing from TCRdb's copy, which holds only in-frame ones; the method was immunoSEQ multiplex PCR. This sample carries around 100,000 clones, none of them present only once. The germline V gene encodes CDR1 SGHDT and CDR2 FRDEAV. The CDR3 sequence is 14 residues long. The J gene is TRBJ2-5, the V gene TRBV14; 9 nucleotides line up with TRBD1. The source of this sequence is a C3H/HeJ mouse with alopecia areata. The MHC haplotype of this mouse line is H2-k. Sequencing was done on a sample of lesional skin. CDR3 amino acids: CASSFGDREDTQYF. Incomplete CDR3 DNA: TGTGCCAGCAGTTTTGGGGACAGGGAGGAC.